Listed below are T cell receptor beta chains from one sample, sequenced in a study of blood T cell repertoires in COVID-19. TCRdb keeps only in-frame clones here, not all; method: immunoSEQ multiplex PCR. The top ten clones hold 0.9% to 1% of a sample with fewer than 500,000 clones, 70% to 90% of them seen once. Source material: PBMCs or T cells enriched from blood (not recorded which). Receptors were obtained from a woman aged 25 to 39 with acute COVID-19. Each CDR3 is given with its conserved first and last residue. A D gene is named only where the DNA matches it firmly. Clone size is given for some rows only: seen once, a few or many times, or a class if the clone is expanded.

V gene	clone size	D gene	J gene	CDR3 DNA	CDR3 protein
TRBV6-2/TRBV6-3	once	.	TRBJ1-5	TGTGCCAGCAGTTACTCGACAGTTAGACTGGGTCAGCCCCAGCATTTT	CASSYSTVRLGQPQHF
TRBV5-1	.	TRBD2	TRBJ2-2	TGCGCCAGCAGCTTCGACCTAGCGGGGGGGCGATCCGGGGAGCTGTTTTTT	CASSFDLAGGRSGELFF
TRBV4-2	.	.	TRBJ1-6	TGTGCCAGCAGCCAAGACCGACAGTTTTCACCCCTCCACTTT	CASSQDRQFSPLHF
TRBV7-8	.	TRBD1	TRBJ2-7	TGTGCCAGCAGCTTCGATAGGGGACAGGGTGGGTACGAGCAGTACTTC	CASSFDRGQGGYEQYF
TRBV4-1	.	.	TRBJ1-5	TGCGCCAGCAGCCAAGATTCCATAAGGGGTCAGCCCCAGCATTTT	CASSQDSIRGQPQHF
TRBV7-9	.	.	TRBJ1-1	TGTGCCAGCAGCTTAGACATGAACACTGAAGCTTTCTTT	CASSLDMNTEAFF
TRBV13	.	.	TRBJ1-2	TGTGCCAGCAGCTTTAACTCCGATGGCTACACCTTC	CASSFNSDGYTF
TRBV7-2	.	.	TRBJ2-7	TGTGCCAGCAGCTTGCGAGTCGGGGGTTACGAGCAGTACTTC	CASSLRVGGYEQYF
TRBV30	.	.	TRBJ2-7	TGTGCCTGGAGTTCCCCGGTGAGCTCCTACGAGCAGTACTTC	CAWSSPVSSYEQYF
TRBV24-1	.	.	TRBJ1-2	TGTGCCACCAGTGATCTGCGAGGCTACACCTTC	CATSDLRGYTF
TRBV2	few	TRBD1	TRBJ1-5	TGTGCCAGCAGTCCGATGGACAGGGGGTTTCAGCCCCAGCATTTT	CASSPMDRGFQPQHF
TRBV9	.	.	TRBJ2-6	TGTGCCAGCAGCGTAGCTTCTTCCGGAGGGCGGTCCGGCGTCCTGACTTTC	CASSVASSGGRSGVLTF
TRBV11-2	.	TRBD1	TRBJ1-1	TGTGCCAGCAGCTTAGCTCCGGACAGGTCCACTGAAGCTTTCTTT	CASSLAPDRSTEAFF
TRBV6-2/TRBV6-3	.	.	TRBJ1-1	TGTGCCAGCAGCAATTCCTTGAACACTGAAGCTTTCTTT	CASSNSLNTEAFF
TRBV5-6	.	.	TRBJ1-5	TGTGCCAGCAGCTTACGGTCAGGTAATCAGCCCCAGCATTTT	CASSLRSGNQPQHF
TRBV6-2/TRBV6-3	.	.	TRBJ2-1	TGTGCCAGCAGCCATACGAGGAGCGACTACAATGAGCAGTTCTTC	CASSHTRSDYNEQFF
TRBV5-4	.	.	TRBJ2-5	TGTGCCAGCAGATCCGGGACAAAAGAGACCCAGTACTTC	CASRSGTKETQYF
TRBV9	.	.	TRBJ1-2	TGTGCCAGCACCCGAGGTGGGTATGGCTACACCTTC	CASTRGGYGYTF
TRBV6-5	once	TRBD1	TRBJ1-1	TGTGCCAGCAGTTACCAGGGGGCGGCTTCGACTGAAGCTTTCTTT	CASSYQGAASTEAFF
TRBV6-5	.	TRBD1	TRBJ1-1	TGTGCCATCATAAGTCGCGGACAGGGGATCACTGAAGCTTTCTTT	CAIISRGQGITEAFF
TRBV18	.	TRBD1	TRBJ1-1	TGTGCCAGCTCACCACACGGACTCGGGACAGGGGACACTGAAGCTTTCTTT	CASSPHGLGTGDTEAFF
TRBV29-1	.	.	TRBJ2-7	TGCAGCGTTATCACAGTGTTCTACGAGCAGTACTTC	CSVITVFYEQYF
TRBV11-3	.	.	TRBJ2-2	TGTGCCAGCAGCTCCTCTCTGAGAGGGGGTGGCACCGGGGAGCTGTTTTTT	CASSSSLRGGGTGELFF
TRBV18	.	.	TRBJ2-1	TGTGCCAGCTCACCGTTTGAGGTCTCCTACAATGAGCAGTTCTTC	CASSPFEVSYNEQFF
TRBV9	.	TRBD2	TRBJ2-3	TGCCCCCCCCGCCGGGGCGGGGGGGCTTCAGATACGCAGTATTTT	CPPRRGGGASDTQYF
TRBV2	.	.	TRBJ1-1	TGTGCCAGCACCTATCAGAACACTGAAGCTTTCTTT	CASTYQNTEAFF
TRBV6-2/TRBV6-3	.	TRBD1	TRBJ1-1	TGTGCCAGCAGTCGTATCTTTGGGTACCAAACAGGGGCGAAGGGTTCTGAAGCTTTCTTT	CASSRIFGYQTGAKGSEAFF
TRBV7-2	.	.	TRBJ2-7	TGTGCCAGCAGCCGGGGTGGGGTAGGGACCTACGAGCAGTACTTC	CASSRGGVGTYEQYF
TRBV6-1	once	TRBD1	TRBJ2-7	TGTGCCAGCAGAGATAAGGGACAGGGACTCTACGAGCAGTACTTC	CASRDKGQGLYEQYF
TRBV9	.	.	TRBJ1-6	TGTGCCAGCAGCGTCTACAGCCAGTTTTCACCCCTCCACTTT	CASSVYSQFSPLHF
TRBV28	.	TRBD1	TRBJ1-5	TGTGCCAGCAGTTCGGGACAGCATAGCAATCAGCCCCAGCATTTT	CASSSGQHSNQPQHF
TRBV10-2	few	TRBD1	TRBJ1-2	TGCGCCAGCAGGGCCGCCCGGGACAGGGTTTATGGCTACACCTTC	CASRAARDRVYGYTF
TRBV6-1	.	TRBD1	TRBJ1-2	TGTGCCAGCAGTGATTCTTGGACAGGGTTTTCGGATGGCTACACCTTC	CASSDSWTGFSDGYTF
TRBV27	.	.	TRBJ2-7	TGTGCCAGCGGCCATACGGGCTACGAGCAGTACTTC	CASGHTGYEQYF
TRBV19	.	TRBD1	TRBJ1-5	TGTGCCAGTAGCCTGGACAGGTCGAATCAGCCCCAGCATTTT	CASSLDRSNQPQHF
TRBV6-1	once	.	TRBJ2-4	TGTGCCAGCAGTGAACGGGACATCAGCATTCAGTACTTC	CASSERDISIQYF
TRBV2	.	.	TRBJ1-1	TGTGCCAGCAGTAAGACAGGAGGGAACACTGAAGCTTTCTTT	CASSKTGGNTEAFF
TRBV27	.	TRBD1	TRBJ1-2	TGTGCCAGCAGTTTAGCCCCAGGGGGCTTAGGTGGCTACACCTTC	CASSLAPGGLGGYTF